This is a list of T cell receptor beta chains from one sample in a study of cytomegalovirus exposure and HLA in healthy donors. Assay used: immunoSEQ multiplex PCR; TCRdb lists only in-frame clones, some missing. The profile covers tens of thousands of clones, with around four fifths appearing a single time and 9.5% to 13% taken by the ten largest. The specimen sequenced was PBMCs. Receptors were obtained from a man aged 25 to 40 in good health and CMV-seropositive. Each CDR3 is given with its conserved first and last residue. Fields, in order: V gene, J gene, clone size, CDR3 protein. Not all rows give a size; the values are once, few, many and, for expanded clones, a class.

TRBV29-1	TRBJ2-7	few	CSVVREGYPYEQYF
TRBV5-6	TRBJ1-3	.	CASSAPPGSGNTIYF
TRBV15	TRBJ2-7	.	CATSTMGGARYEQYF
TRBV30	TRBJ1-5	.	CAWSHRDRGRQPQHF
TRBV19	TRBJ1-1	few	CASRTGRATEAFF
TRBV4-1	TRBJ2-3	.	CASSQKLRENTDTQYF
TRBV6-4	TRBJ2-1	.	CASSQNSSGGSYNEQFF
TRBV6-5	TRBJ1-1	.	CASSYSPGNTEAFF
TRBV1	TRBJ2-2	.	CTSSQVRDRLALSAGELFF
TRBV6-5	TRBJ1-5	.	CASSLDSYQPQHF
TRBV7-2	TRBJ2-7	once	CASSLSVHSSAYEQYF
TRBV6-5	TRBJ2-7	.	CASSYSDQKEQYF
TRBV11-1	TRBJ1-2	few	CASSHRVNYGYTF
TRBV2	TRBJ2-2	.	CASAGTGLVFGTGELFF
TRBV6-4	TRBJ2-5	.	CASSDSRQTKETQYF
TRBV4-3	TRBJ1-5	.	CASSQDWGTGGARNQPQHF
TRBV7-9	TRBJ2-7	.	CASSLGIGGQSYEQYF
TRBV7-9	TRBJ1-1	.	CASIRQGWGKNTEAFF
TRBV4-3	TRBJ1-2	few	CASSQAQQGNYGYTF
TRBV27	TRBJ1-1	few	CASRSIRQDRTEAFF
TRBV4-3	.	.	CASSQEAPPSSYEQYF
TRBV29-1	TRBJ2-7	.	CSVQKGRDRGIREQYF
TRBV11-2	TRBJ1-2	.	CASRPGGTGIYGYTF
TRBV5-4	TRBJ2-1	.	CASSSGQGPYNEQFF
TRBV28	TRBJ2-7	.	CASTAWRDRGSYEQYF
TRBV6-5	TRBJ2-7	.	CASSRDSVSYEQYF
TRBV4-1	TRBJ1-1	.	CASSQDPRAGGKGTEAFF
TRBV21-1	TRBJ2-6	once	CASWSGLTGSGANVLTF
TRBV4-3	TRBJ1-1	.	CASSQEWPMNTEAFF
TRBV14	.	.	CASSQDRWAGPSLSYEQYF
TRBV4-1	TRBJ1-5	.	CASSQDVLQGSNQPQHF
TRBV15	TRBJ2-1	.	CATSRDGRTREQFF
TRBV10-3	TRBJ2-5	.	CAISESGQVNRGTQYF
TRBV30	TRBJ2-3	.	CAWSDGTTSTDTQYF